These 10 T cell receptor beta chains share one sample of origin, sequenced in a study of control samples from healthy donors and cancer patients. Only in-frame clones appear in the TCRdb table, and some are missing; sequencing was by immunoSEQ multiplex PCR. Of some 140,000 clones listed, approximately 96% are singletons. The sequenced sample consisted of blood. These receptors came from a man aged 40-49 years in good health.

The chain links TRBV7-9 to TRBJ1-1; 7 bases are a match to TRBD1. This CDR3 has 15 residues. V lost 5 bases and J lost 5; bases outside the gene matches: 11. CDR1 and CDR2 from the germline V gene are SEHNR and FQNEAQ (reference sequence). The CDR3 loop reads CASSPQTGVRTEAFF. The CDR3 DNA reads as TGTGCCAGCAGCCCCCAAACAGGGGTGAGGACTGAAGCTTTCTTT.

This sequence joins TRBV4-1 and TRBJ2-7; the D is unclear. This CDR3 comprises 13 residues. Per the germline V gene, CDR1 is MGHRA and CDR2 is YSYEKL. V was trimmed by 1 base and J by 2 bases, leaving 6 bases between them. CDR3 in DNA: TGCGCCAGCAGCCAAGGCGGAGCCTACGAGCAGTACTTC. It specifies CASSQGGAYEQYF.

The chain recombines TRBV30 with TRBJ2-3, with D maybe TRBD1 (5 bases). The CDR3 runs to 14 residues. V lost 0 bases, J lost 3 bases, and 10 bases lay in between. Germline lookup yields CDR1 GTSNPN and CDR2 SVGIG (reference sequence). The chain's CDR3 is CAWSVGVETDTQYF. In nucleotides, the CDR3 is TGTGCCTGGAGTGTAGGGGTGGAAACAGATACGCAGTATTTT. The full variable domain, with the rest looked up from reference TRBV30 and TRBJ2-3, is SQTIHQWPATLVQPVGSPLSLECTVEGTSNPNLYWYRQAAGRGLQLLFYSVGIGQISSEVPQNLSASRPQDRQFILSSKKLLLSDSGFYLCAWSVGVETDTQYFGPGTRLTVL.

In DNA, the CDR3 is TGTGCCAGCAGTACGGCGCCCTATGGCTACACCTTC. Translated: CASSTAPYGYTF. The rearrangement joins TRBV6-5 to TRBJ1-2; D is uncertain. Germline values: CDR1 MNHEY, CDR2 SVGAGI. V dropped 5 bases and J dropped 4 bases, with 8 bases sitting between them. CDR3 length: 12 residues.

The chain has TRBV18 and TRBJ2-7; TRBD1 matches 7 bases. Trimming at V came to 3 bases and at J to 2 bases, leaving 7 bases not matched to a gene. This CDR3 comprises 15 residues. The germline gives CDR1 KGHSH, CDR2 LQKENI. CDR3 in amino acids: CASSPHRGDPYEQYF. For the CDR3, the DNA is TGTGCCAGCTCACCCCACAGGGGAGACCCCTACGAGCAGTACTTC.

The V gene is TRBV7-9, the J gene TRBJ1-1, with TRBD1 matching over 9 bases. Germline CDR1 reads SEHNR; CDR2 reads FQNEAQ (reference sequence). Trimming removed 3 bases from V and 4 bases from J; junction bases left unmatched: 0. There are 13 residues in the CDR3. DNA of the CDR3: TGTGCCAGCAGCTTGACAGGGGGCACTGAAGCTTTCTTT. This translates into CASSLTGGTEAFF.

The chain carries TRBV9 and TRBJ2-7, with 8 bases aligning to TRBD1. The V segment lost 4 bases and the J segment 2 bases; nucleotides outside the gene matches: 5. The germline V gene has CDR1 SGDLS and CDR2 YYNGEE. This CDR3 is 14 amino acids long. CDR3 coding DNA: TGTGCCAGCAGCCCGGGGACAGGAGCCTACGAGCAGTACTTC. It codes for CASSPGTGAYEQYF.

The chain combines TRBV9 with TRBJ1-2; the D is unclear. Trimming cost V 3 bases and J 8 bases, with 14 bases left between them. Germline CDR1 is SGDLS and CDR2 is YYNGEE. This CDR3 is built from 13 residues. CDR3 DNA: TGTGCCAGCAGCGCCGACTACCTGCGGGGCTACACCTTC. Amino acids: CASSADYLRGYTF.

The CDR3: CASSRHSSSWATNEKLFF. DNA for the CDR3: TGCGCCAGCAGCAGACATAGTTCTTCGTGGGCGACTAATGAAAAACTGTTTTTT. The gene calls are TRBV4-3 and TRBJ1-4; D gene uncertain. Germline CDR1 and CDR2: LGHNA and YSLEER. V lost 5 bases to trimming and J lost 2 bases, with 21 bases between them. CDR3 size: 18 residues.

This chain connects TRBV5-1 to TRBJ1-3; D is unclear. The CDR3 sequence is 13 residues long. The V end lost 0 bases, the J end lost 7 bases, and 8 bases lay between the germline ends. Germline V gene lookup returns CDR1 SGHRS and CDR2 YFSETQ. The CDR3 loop is CASSLDNGNTIYF. Written as DNA, the CDR3 is TGCGCCAGCAGCTTGGACAACGGGAACACCATATATTTT.